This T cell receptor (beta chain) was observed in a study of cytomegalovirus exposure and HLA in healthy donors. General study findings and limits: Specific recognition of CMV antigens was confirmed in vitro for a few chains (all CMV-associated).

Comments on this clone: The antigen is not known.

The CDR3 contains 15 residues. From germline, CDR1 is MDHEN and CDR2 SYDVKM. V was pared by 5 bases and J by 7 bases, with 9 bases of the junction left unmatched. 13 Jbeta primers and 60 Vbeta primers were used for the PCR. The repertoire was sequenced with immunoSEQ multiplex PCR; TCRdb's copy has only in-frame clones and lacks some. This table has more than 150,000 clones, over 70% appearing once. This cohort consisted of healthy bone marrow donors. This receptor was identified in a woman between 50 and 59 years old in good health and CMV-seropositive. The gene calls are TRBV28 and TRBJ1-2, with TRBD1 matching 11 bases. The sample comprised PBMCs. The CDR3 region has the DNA TGTGCCAGCAGTCCCCTAGGGACAGGGGGGGGTGGCTACACCTTC. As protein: CASSPLGTGGGGYTF.